Below, 9 T cell receptor beta chains from the same sample are listed, as sequenced in a study of T cell responses to AZD1222 COVID-19 vaccine. Produced via immunoSEQ multiplex PCR; TCRdb's table is partial and in-frame only. This table has roughly 150,000 clones, under 95% appearing once. The material was peripheral blood, obtained on day 0 of AZD1222 vaccination. The receptor source for this set is an adult in good health.

J is TRBJ2-7 and V is TRBV6-5; 7 positions match TRBD2. V was pared by 7 bases and J by 2 bases, with 8 bases of the junction left unmatched. The CDR3 covers 14 residues. The germline V gene has CDR1 MNHEY and CDR2 SVGAGI. CDR3 sequence reads: CASTPPREPYEQYF. In DNA, the CDR3 is TGTGCCAGCACCCCTCCGCGGGAGCCCTACGAGCAGTACTTC.

The CDR3 is CASSLGAGVNQPQHF. CDR3 nucleotide sequence: TGTGCCAGCAGCTTAGGGGCAGGGGTAAATCAGCCCCAGCATTTT. V gene TRBV5-6 combines with J gene TRBJ1-5; the D gene is possibly TRBD1 (6 bases). Trimming cost V 2 bases and J 4 bases, with 13 bases left between them. Germline V CDR1 and CDR2: SGHDT, YYEEEE. The CDR3 is 15 amino acids.

This sequence joins TRBV27 and TRBJ1-2; TRBD1 is a possible D gene (5 bases). V was pared by 2 bases and J by 3 bases, with 10 bases between. From germline, CDR1 is MNHEY and CDR2 SMNVEV (reference sequence). This CDR3 has 14 residues. CDR3 nucleotides: TGTGCCAGCAGTTTAACCGGGGCTGACTATGGCTACACCTTC. Its translation: CASSLTGADYGYTF.

The chain joins TRBV7-2 to TRBJ2-5, with 10 positions matching TRBD2. Trimming took 2 bases from V and 4 from J; bases not matched to a gene: 7. Germline CDR1 SGHTA, CDR2 FQGNSA. CDR3 length: 16 amino acids. CDR3 DNA sequence: TGTGCCAGCAGCTTAACCTCCGGACTAGCGGTAGAGACCCAGTACTTC. As protein: CASSLTSGLAVETQYF.

V is TRBV28 and J is TRBJ2-7; D is undetermined. CDR1 and CDR2 (germline): MDHEN, SYDVKM. The CDR3 has 12 residues. V dropped 5 bases and J dropped 5 bases, with 10 bases sitting between them. The CDR3: CASSVTGHEQYF. The CDR3 nucleotides are TGTGCCAGCAGTGTCACCGGGCACGAGCAGTACTTC.

The chain couples TRBV11-1 to TRBJ2-3; D uncertain. The germline gives CDR1 SGHAT, CDR2 FQDESV (reference sequence). This CDR3 is 13 amino acids long. Trimming left V 1 base short and J 3 bases short, with 5 bases between. Here the CDR3 reads CASSLGTTDTQYF. The CDR3 nucleotides read TGTGCCAGCAGCTTAGGCACAACAGATACGCAGTATTTT.

This chain uses TRBV11-3 with TRBJ2-1, with 11 bases fitting TRBD1. The CDR3 is made up of 17 amino acids. V trimming: 5 bases; J trimming: 3 bases; junction bases outside the gene matches: 9. Looked up from germline, CDR1 is SGHNT and CDR2 is YENEEA. The CDR3 region has the DNA TGTGCCAGCAGCCTTGGTTCTGGGACAGGGGGCTACAATGAGCAGTTCTTC. This gives the protein CASSLGSGTGGYNEQFF.

This chain links TRBV18 with TRBJ2-5; 7 nucleotides match TRBD1. CDR3 length: 13 residues. The V and J ends lost 4 bases and 4 bases, in that order; junction bases with no gene match: 3. Germline V CDR1 and CDR2: KGHSH, LQKENI. CDR3 sequence (DNA): TGTGCCAGCTCACTACAGGGGCGAGAGACCCAGTACTTC. It encodes CASSLQGRETQYF.

The chain carries TRBV28 and TRBJ1-5; D is ambiguous. CDR3 size: 14 residues. CDR1 and CDR2 from the germline V gene are MDHEN and SYDVKM. The V end lost 2 bases, the J end lost 0 bases, and 5 bases lay between the germline ends. The DNA of the CDR3 is TGTGCCAGCAGTTTAACTGGTAGCAATCAGCCCCAGCATTTT. Its protein is CASSLTGSNQPQHF.